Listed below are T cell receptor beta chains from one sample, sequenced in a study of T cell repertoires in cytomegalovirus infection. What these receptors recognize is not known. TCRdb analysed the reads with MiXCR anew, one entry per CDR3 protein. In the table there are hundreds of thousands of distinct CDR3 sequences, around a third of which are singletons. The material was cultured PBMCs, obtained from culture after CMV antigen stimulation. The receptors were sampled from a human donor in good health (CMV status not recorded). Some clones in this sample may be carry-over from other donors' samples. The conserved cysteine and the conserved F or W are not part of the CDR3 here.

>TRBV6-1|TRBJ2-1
ASGRGSLAYNEQF
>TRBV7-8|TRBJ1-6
ASSLGSERSPLH
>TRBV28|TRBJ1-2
ASRLDPLNGYT
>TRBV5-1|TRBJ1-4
ASSLGAANEKLF
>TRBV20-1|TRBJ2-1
SALTSGSDKSYNEQF
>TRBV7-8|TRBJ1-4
ASNSGLSEKLF
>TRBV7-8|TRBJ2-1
ASIPMVTSYNEQF
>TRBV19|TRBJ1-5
ASSSRMDRENQPQH
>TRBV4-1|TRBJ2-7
ASSRASGSSYEQY
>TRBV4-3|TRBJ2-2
ASSRKSSVPGELF
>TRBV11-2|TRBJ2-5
ASSLGVEGQGGETQY
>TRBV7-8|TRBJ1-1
ASGRRGRTEAF
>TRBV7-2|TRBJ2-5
ASSLGTRAETQY
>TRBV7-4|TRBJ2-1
ASSLYIAPGHNEQF
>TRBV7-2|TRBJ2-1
ASSLAAGRVEQF
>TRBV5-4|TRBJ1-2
ASSLVSGSKPNYGYT
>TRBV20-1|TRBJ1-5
SASRGLRQPQH
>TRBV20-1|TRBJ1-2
SASDMKNYGYT
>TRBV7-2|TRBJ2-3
ASSSRAGTTDTQY
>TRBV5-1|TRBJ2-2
ASSFQEMGPTGELF
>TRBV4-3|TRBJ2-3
ASSQGLTATDTQY
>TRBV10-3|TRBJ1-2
AISGDRGTSYT
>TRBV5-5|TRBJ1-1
ASSRPTGTGGRKGYMNTEAF
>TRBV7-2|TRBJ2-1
ASSLGALAGVPNEQF
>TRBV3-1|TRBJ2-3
ASSRLGSASTDTQY
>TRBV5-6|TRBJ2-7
ASSLYPATGMSEQY
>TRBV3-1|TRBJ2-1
ASSRGLARNEQF
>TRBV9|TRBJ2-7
ASSVGGYSYEQY
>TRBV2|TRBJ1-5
ASSVDIVNQPQH
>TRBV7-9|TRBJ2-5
ASSPLNGVFETQY
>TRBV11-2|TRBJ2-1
ASSLRQSQRNEQF
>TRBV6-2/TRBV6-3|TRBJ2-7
ASRHLAAHYEQY
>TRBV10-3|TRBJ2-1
AISTTSGSRNEQF
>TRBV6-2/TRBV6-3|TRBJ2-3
ARLATPGPAPYTDTQY
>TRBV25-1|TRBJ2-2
ASSEPRGRFDTGELF
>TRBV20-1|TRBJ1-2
SAPYPTNYGYT
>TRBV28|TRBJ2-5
ASSLYRLAEETQY
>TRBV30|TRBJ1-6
AWIAGRANSPLH
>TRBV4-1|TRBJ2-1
ASSQVRGARVTYNEQF
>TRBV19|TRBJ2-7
ASRDSRTDGEQY
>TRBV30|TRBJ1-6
AWTLMRGLRNSPLH
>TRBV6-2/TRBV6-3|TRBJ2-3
ASSPNPQDTQY
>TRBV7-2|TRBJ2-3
ASSKEAGARDTQY
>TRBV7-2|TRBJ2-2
ASSLAGKNTGELF
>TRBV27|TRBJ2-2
ASSLFRSDTGELF
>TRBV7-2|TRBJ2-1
ASSPGTGGKNEQF